This T cell receptor beta chain was documented in a study of blood T cell repertoires in COVID-19. Across the study: Samples of COVID-19 (acute and convalescent) were obtained from the United States, Italy and Spain. Sources were T cells, B-cell-depleted T cells, or PBMCs; the material itself was cDNA or gDNA.

The protocol was immunoSEQ multiplex PCR, while the TCRdb copy is restricted to in-frame clones and leaves out a portion. The table shows 55,000 to 75,000 clones, with around nine tenths occurring only once. This CDR3 has 12 amino acids. Germline CDR1 is SGHAT and CDR2 is FQNNGV. V lost 1 base to trimming and J lost 6 bases, with 5 bases between them. The gene calls are TRBV11-2 and TRBJ2-3; D call uncertain. The source material was peripheral blood. The source is a man aged 55-75 years with acute or convalescent COVID-19. The CDR3 nucleotides are TGTGCCAGCAGCTTAGCCATCGATACGCAGTATTTT. Protein product: CASSLAIDTQYF.